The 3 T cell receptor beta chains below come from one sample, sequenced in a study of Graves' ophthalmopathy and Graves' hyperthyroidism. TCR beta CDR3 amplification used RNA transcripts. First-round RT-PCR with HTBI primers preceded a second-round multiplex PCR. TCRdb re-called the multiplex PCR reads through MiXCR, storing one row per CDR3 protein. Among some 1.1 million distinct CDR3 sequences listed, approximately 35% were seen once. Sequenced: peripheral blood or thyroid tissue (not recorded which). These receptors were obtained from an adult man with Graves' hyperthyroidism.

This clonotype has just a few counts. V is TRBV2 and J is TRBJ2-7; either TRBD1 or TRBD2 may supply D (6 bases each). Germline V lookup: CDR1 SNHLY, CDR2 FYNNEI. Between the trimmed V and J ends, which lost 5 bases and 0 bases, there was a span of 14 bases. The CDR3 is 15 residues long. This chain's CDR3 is CASSRGRTSSYEQYF. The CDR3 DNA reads TGTGCCAGCAGTCGGGGGCGGACAAGCTCCTACGAGCAGTACTTC. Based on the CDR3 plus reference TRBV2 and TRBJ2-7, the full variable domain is EPEVTQTPSHQVTQMGQEVILRCVPISNHLYFYWYRQILGQKVEFLVSFYNNEISEKSEIFDDQFSVERPDGSNFTLKIRSTKLEDSAMYFCASSRGRTSSYEQYFGPGTRLTVT.

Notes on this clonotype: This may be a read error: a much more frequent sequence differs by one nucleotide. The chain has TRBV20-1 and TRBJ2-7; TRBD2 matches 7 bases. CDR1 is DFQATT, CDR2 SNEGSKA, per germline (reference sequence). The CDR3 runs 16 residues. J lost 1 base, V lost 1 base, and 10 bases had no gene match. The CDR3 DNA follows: TGCAGTGCTAGAGGCCGGGGGGTAATACTTTCCTACGAGCAGTACTTC. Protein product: CSARGRGVILSYEQYF.

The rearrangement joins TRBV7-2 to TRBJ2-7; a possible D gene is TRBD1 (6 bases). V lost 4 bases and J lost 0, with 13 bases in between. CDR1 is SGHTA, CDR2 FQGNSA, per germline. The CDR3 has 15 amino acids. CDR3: CASSSSTGFSYEQYF. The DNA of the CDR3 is TGTGCCAGCAGCTCCTCTACAGGGTTCTCCTACGAGCAGTACTTC.